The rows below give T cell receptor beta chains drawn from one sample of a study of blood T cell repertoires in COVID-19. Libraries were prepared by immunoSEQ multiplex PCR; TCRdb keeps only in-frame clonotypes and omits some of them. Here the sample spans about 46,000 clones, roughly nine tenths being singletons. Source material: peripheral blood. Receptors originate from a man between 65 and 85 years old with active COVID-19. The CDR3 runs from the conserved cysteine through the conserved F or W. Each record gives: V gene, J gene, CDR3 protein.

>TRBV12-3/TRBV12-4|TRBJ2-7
CASSHPAGYEQYF
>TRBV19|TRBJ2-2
CASSILTSGGTGELFF
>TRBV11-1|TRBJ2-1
CASSLGASSLNEQFF
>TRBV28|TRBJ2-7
CASSSRQGSHEQYF
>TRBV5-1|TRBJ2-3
CASSLGLASGRADTQYF
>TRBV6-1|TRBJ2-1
CASSERGYNEQFF
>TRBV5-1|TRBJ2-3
CASSRDFSTDTQYF
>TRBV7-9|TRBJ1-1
CASSLEQGGDTEAFF
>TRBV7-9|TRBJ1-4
CASSPTEGVEKLFF
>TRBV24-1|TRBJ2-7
CATSDLTASGAYEQYF
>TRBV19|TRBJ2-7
CASSPRGYEQYF
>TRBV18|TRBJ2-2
CASSPRTPPQGELFF
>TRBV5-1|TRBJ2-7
CASSSGQGIYEQYF
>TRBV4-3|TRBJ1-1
CASSHRTGRRGTEAFF
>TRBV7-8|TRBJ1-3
CASSFWDRDASGNTIYF
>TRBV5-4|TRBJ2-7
CASSWRDRGRNEQYF
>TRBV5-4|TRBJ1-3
CASSLGRGSGNTIYF
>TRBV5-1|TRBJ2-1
CASSRDSLNEQFF
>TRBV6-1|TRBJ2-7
CASSEAGLWDSNYEQYF
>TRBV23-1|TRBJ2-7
CASSRGTGTYEQYF
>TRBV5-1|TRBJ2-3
CASSFPSTDTQYF
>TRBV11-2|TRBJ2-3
CASSLARGTLSDTQYF
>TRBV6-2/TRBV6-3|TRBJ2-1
CASSWTGVSSYNEQFF
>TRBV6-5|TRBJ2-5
CASIIWASGKETQYF
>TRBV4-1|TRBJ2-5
CASSRLVQETQYF
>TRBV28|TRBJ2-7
CASSFPLGGHEQYF
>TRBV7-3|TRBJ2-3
CASSLRRSDTQYF
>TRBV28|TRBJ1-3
CASRRQGLGPLFGNTIYF
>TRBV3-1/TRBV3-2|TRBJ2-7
CASSQDKYGTGTGEQYF
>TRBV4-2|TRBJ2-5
CASSQERARTLETQYF
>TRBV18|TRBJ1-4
CASSPSIGSRNEKLFF
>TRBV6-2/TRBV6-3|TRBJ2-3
CASSYALNTDTQYF
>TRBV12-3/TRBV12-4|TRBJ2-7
CASSFSGTYEQYF
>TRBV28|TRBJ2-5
CALKGGGGSETQYF
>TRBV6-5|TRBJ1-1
CASSYSGQTEAFF
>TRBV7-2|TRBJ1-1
CASRSRTGLNTEAFF
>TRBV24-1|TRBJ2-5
CATSDRGGSWETQYF
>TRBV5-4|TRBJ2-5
CASSYLRDSLTRRPETQYF
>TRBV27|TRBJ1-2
CASSVTGNYGYTF
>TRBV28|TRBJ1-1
CASSWRGAGVGGTEAFF
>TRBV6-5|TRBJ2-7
CAIGTVQSPSEQYF
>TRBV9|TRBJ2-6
CASSPRRDRDSGANVLTF
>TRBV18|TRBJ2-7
CASSPRFPGSYEQYF
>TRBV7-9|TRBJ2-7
CASSLTPGHSPYEQYF
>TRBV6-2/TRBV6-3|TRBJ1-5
CASSNTGGHQPQHF